Shown below are 26 T cell receptor beta chains from a single sample sequenced in a study of blood T cells in healthy people across ages. With a J-beta primer mix and a sample-barcoded 5' primer, a second PCR ran about 7 to 11 cycles. TCRdb analysed the 5' RACE reads with MiXCR anew, one entry per CDR3 protein. The data hold over 1,300,000 distinct CDR3 sequences, with roughly 64% observed a single time. The specimen was blood. All receptors derive from a man between 18 and 29 years old in good health.

This chain's CDR3 is CAISDPDRGGYNEQYF. The CDR3 bases are TGTGCCATCAGTGACCCCGACAGGGGAGGGTACAATGAGCAGTACTTC. The V call is TRBV10-3, the J call TRBJ2-5; possible D gene TRBD1, 8 bases. V was cut by 3 bases and J by 11 bases, with 25 bases left in between. Per germline, CDR1 ENHRY and CDR2 SYGVKD. The CDR3 covers 16 residues.

V and J are TRBV5-5 and TRBJ1-2; D call uncertain. The CDR3 has 14 residues. The V end was cut by 3 bases, the J end by 0 bases, with 9 bases between. From germline, CDR1 is SGHKS and CDR2 YYEKEE (reference sequence). DNA of the CDR3: TGTGCCAGCAGCTCCGTCACAGCTAACTATGGCTACACCTTC. Protein: CASSSVTANYGYTF.

The chain links TRBV20-1 to TRBJ1-4; D gene ambiguous. This CDR3 is built from 13 residues. Trimming took off 4 bases at V and 4 bases at J, with 10 bases between the two ends. The germline gives CDR1 DFQATT, CDR2 SNEGSKA (reference sequence). The CDR3 bases are TGCAGTGCTACCCACAGTAATAATGAAAAACTGTTTTTT. It specifies CSATHSNNEKLFF.

The chain couples TRBV15 to TRBJ1-4, with TRBD1 matching 8 bases. Germline trimming cut 4 bases from V and 3 bases from J; bases unmatched to any gene: 4. The CDR3 has 15 residues. Germline V gene lookup returns CDR1 LNHNV and CDR2 YYDKDF (reference sequence). CDR3 loop: CATSTRTGPNEKLFF. DNA of the CDR3: TGTGCCACCAGCACCCGGACAGGGCCTAATGAAAAACTGTTTTTT.

The V gene is TRBV6-5, the J gene TRBJ2-3; 8 positions agree with TRBD1. The CDR3 consists of 15 residues. Germline V CDR1 and CDR2: MNHEY, SVGAGI. The ends lost 6 bases at V and 0 bases at J; junction bases unmatched: 5. The CDR3 loop is CASSRGQRSTDTQYF. CDR3 in DNA: TGTGCCAGCAGCAGGGGGCAGAGGAGCACAGATACGCAGTATTTT.

As regards this clonotype: One end of the junction fails to match germline, which may point to a read error. The chain employs TRBV10-3 and TRBJ2-5; TRBD2 agrees at 9 bases. The length of the CDR3 is 13 residues. Germline CDR1 and CDR2: ENHRY and SYGVKD. Here the CDR3 DNA reads TGTGCCATCACTGAGACTAGCGGCGGGACCCAGTACTTC. Its protein is CAITETSGGTQYF.

This clonotype turned up a few times. CDR3 coding DNA: TGTGCCAGCATCCGTGGGGGCGGTCTTTACAATGAGCAGTTCTTC. Translating it yields CASIRGGGLYNEQFF. The J gene is TRBJ2-1, the V gene TRBV7-9; perhaps TRBD1 as D (6 bases). The ends were cut back, 7 bases at V and 4 bases at J, with 17 bases in the middle. This CDR3 has 15 amino acids. Germline lookup yields CDR1 SEHNR and CDR2 FQNEAQ (reference sequence).

The chain combines TRBV7-2 with TRBJ2-7; D tentatively fits TRBD1 or TRBD2 (5 bases each). Germline V gene lookup returns CDR1 SGHTA and CDR2 FQGNSA. This CDR3 spans 14 amino acids. The V end lost 5 bases, the J end lost 3 bases, and 14 bases lay between the germline ends. The CDR3 region is CASSAPGRIYEQYF. As DNA, the CDR3 is TGTGCCAGCAGCGCACCGGGGCGGATCTACGAGCAGTACTTC.

The chain carries TRBV3-1 and TRBJ1-4, with no clear D. The CDR3 spans 14 residues. Trimming pared 1 base from V and 7 bases from J, leaving 10 bases between. Germline CDR1 LGHDT, CDR2 YNNKEL (reference sequence). The CDR3 region is CASSQGGVGEKLFF. DNA of the CDR3: TGTGCCAGCAGCCAAGGGGGTGTAGGTGAAAAACTGTTTTTT.

The CDR3 spells CSANYPERTGSYF. The CDR3 coding sequence is TGCAGTGCAAACTACCCAGAGAGGACGGGGTCGTACTTC. J is TRBJ2-5 and V is TRBV20-1; perhaps TRBD2 as D (5 bases). Trimming took off 6 bases at V and 13 bases at J, with 24 bases between the two ends. CDR3 length equals 13 residues. Germline V gives CDR1 DFQATT, CDR2 SNEGSKA (reference sequence).

The V gene is TRBV27, the J gene TRBJ2-7; 8 nucleotides align to TRBD1. CDR3 size: 17 residues. Germline-derived CDR1 and CDR2 are MNHEY and SMNVEV (reference sequence). Germline trimming cut 6 bases from V and 3 bases from J; bases unmatched to any gene: 16. The DNA of the CDR3 is TGTGCCAGCAGCTCCGAAGCCTCCGGGACAGGCTACTACGAGCAGTACTTC. Translating it yields CASSSEASGTGYYEQYF.

The chain is built from TRBV2 and TRBJ2-5, with D unresolved. The length of the CDR3 is 12 residues. Germline lookup yields CDR1 SNHLY and CDR2 FYNNEI. V lost 6 bases and J lost 3, with 8 bases in between. The DNA of the CDR3 is TGTGCCAGCAGGGAAAGTAAAGAGACCCAGTACTTC. Translating gives CASRESKETQYF.

This clonotype has a handful of counts. The V call is TRBV7-2, the J call TRBJ2-4, with D possibly TRBD2 on 7 matching bases. The J call is in doubt because the DNA end fits TRBJ2-7 better. Germline CDR1 and CDR2: SGHTA and FQGNSA. The CDR3 is 17 residues long. The CDR3 nucleotides read TGTGCCAGCAGCTTAGCTCGAGGGGGAGGGATTCAATACGAGCAGTACTTC. This gives the protein CASSLARGGGIQYEQYF.

This clonotype came up a few times. The chain is built from TRBV7-6 and TRBJ1-2; the D gene is possibly TRBD1 (5 bases). Germline assignment: CDR1 SGHVS and CDR2 FNYEAQ. This CDR3 comprises 15 residues. The V end lost 1 base, the J end lost 2 bases, and 11 bases lay between the germline ends. CDR3 in DNA: TGTGCCAGCAGCTTAGGTTTAGGGGAAAACTATGGCTACACCTTC. This encodes CASSLGLGENYGYTF.

This clonotype was found a few times. The chain's CDR3 is CSARDLGGRDYEQYF. Here the CDR3 DNA reads TGCAGTGCTAGAGATCTGGGGGGACGGGACTACGAGCAGTACTTC. The genes are TRBV20-1 and TRBJ2-7; D may be TRBD2 (6 bases). The length of the CDR3 is 15 residues. CDR1 is DFQATT, CDR2 SNEGSKA, per germline (reference sequence). V was pared by 0 bases and J by 3 bases, with 15 bases between.

The chain is built from TRBV7-2 and TRBJ1-1, with 8 bases aligning to TRBD1. The CDR3 is 16 residues long. Germline-derived CDR1 and CDR2 are SGHTA and FQGNSA. V lost 6 bases and J lost 1; bases outside the gene matches: 10. Here the CDR3 DNA reads TGTGCCAGCAGGCAATCCCCCGGGACAGGGAACACTGAAGCTTTCTTT. This encodes CASRQSPGTGNTEAFF. Looking up the rest from reference TRBV7-2 and TRBJ1-1 gives the full variable domain: GAGVSQSPSNKVTEKGKDVELRCDPISGHTALYWYRQSLGQGLEFLIYFQGNSAPDKSGLPSDRFSAERTGGSVSTLTIQRTQQEDSAVYLCASRQSPGTGNTEAFFGQGTRLTVV.

This clonotype appeared a few times. CDR3 coding DNA: TGTGCCAGCAGCTTAGCTAGCGGGGGGGCCCCCAATGAGCAGTTCTTC. Translated, it gives CASSLASGGAPNEQFF. This chain connects TRBV7-8 to TRBJ2-1; 11 nucleotides match TRBD2. V shed 0 bases, J shed 6 bases, and the junction held 4 bases outside the gene matches. The germline CDR1 and CDR2 sequences are SGHVS and FQNEAQ. The CDR3 is made up of 16 amino acids.

V is TRBV6-2 or TRBV6-3 and J is TRBJ2-7, with 7 bases aligning to TRBD1. The CDR3 loop spans 15 amino acids. Germline CDR1 is MNHEY and CDR2 is SVGEGT. With 5 bases clipped from V and 2 bases from J, the junction kept 9 bases outside the gene matches. The CDR3 here is CASSRSRTGAYEQYF. CDR3 coding DNA: TGTGCCAGCAGTCGATCAAGGACAGGAGCCTACGAGCAGTACTTC.

This chain joins TRBV13 and TRBJ1-1; 8 bases map to TRBD1. This CDR3 region has 15 residues. Trimming removed 4 bases from V and 8 bases from J; junction bases left unmatched: 12. The germline V gene encodes CDR1 PRHDT and CDR2 FYEKMQ (reference sequence). CDR3 sequence: CASSSSGQGEVEAFF. Here the CDR3 DNA reads TGTGCCAGCAGCTCCTCCGGACAGGGCGAGGTGGAAGCTTTCTTT.

The chain recombines TRBV7-9 with TRBJ1-5, with D perhaps matching TRBD1 (5 bases). V gave up 6 bases and J gave up 9 bases, with 18 bases separating them. This CDR3 has 14 amino acids. Germline lookup yields CDR1 SEHNR and CDR2 FQNEAQ (reference sequence). CDR3 coding DNA: TGTGCCAGCAGACACTCGGACACGGATCGGCCCCAGCATTTT. Protein sequence: CASRHSDTDRPQHF.

The chain is built from TRBV3-1 and TRBJ2-1; a possible D gene is TRBD2 (6 bases). The CDR3 is made up of 18 amino acids. CDR1 and CDR2 (germline): LGHDT, YNNKEL (reference sequence). Trimming took off 1 base at V and 0 bases at J, with 16 bases between the two ends. The CDR3: CASSQVTGTHSSYNEQFF. The DNA for the CDR3 is TGTGCCAGCAGCCAAGTCACCGGGACTCACAGCTCCTACAATGAGCAGTTCTTC.

The chain combines TRBV12-3 or TRBV12-4 with TRBJ1-4; 11 nucleotides line up with TRBD1. The CDR3 sequence is 15 residues long. V trimming: 4 bases; J trimming: 3 bases; junction bases outside the gene matches: 1. CDR3 sequence: CASSSGQGANEKLFF. The CDR3, as DNA: TGTGCCAGCAGTTCGGGACAGGGGGCTAATGAAAAACTGTTTTTT.

This clonotype showed up just a few times. The V gene is TRBV29-1, the J gene TRBJ2-7; the match to TRBD1 covers 7 bases. CDR1 and CDR2 (germline): SQVTM, ANQGSEA. The length of the CDR3 is 14 residues. Trimming removed 5 bases from V and 0 bases from J; junction bases left unmatched: 7. The CDR3 region has the DNA TGCAGCGTTAAGACAGGGTGGGGCTCCTACGAGCAGTACTTC. Amino acids: CSVKTGWGSYEQYF.

In DNA form, the CDR3 reads TGCGCCAGCAGTAGAAGGGTGTCCGGGCGGGGCACCGAGCAGTACTTC. Translation gives CASSRRVSGRGTEQYF. The chain employs TRBV4-1 and TRBJ2-5, with D possibly TRBD2 on 6 matching bases. The tail of the sequence fits TRBJ2-7 better, so the J call may be wrong. The CDR3 extends over 16 amino acids. From germline, CDR1 is MGHRA and CDR2 YSYEKL.

This rearrangement joins TRBV24-1 to TRBJ2-7, with a tentative D call TRBD1 (6 bases). This CDR3 is 12 amino acids long. Germline CDR1 is KGHDR and CDR2 is SFDVKD. V was pared by 1 base and J by 12 bases, with 12 bases between. This chain's CDR3 is CATSDLYKGGYF. Here the CDR3 DNA reads TGTGCCACCAGTGATTTATATAAAGGGGGGTACTTC.

The DNA for the CDR3 is TGCGCCAGCAGTCCCGGGACAGGGTCACCCTCCGATGAAAAACTGTTTTTT. Its translation: CASSPGTGSPSDEKLFF. The chain carries TRBV4-1 and TRBJ1-4; 9 bases are shared with TRBD1. This CDR3 has 17 residues. V shed 6 bases, J shed 6 bases, and the junction held 14 bases outside the gene matches. Germline lookup yields CDR1 MGHRA and CDR2 YSYEKL.